Given below is one T cell receptor (beta chain) in context. Its antigen is currently unknown. CDR1 WNHNN and CDR2 SYGVQD come from the germline V gene (reference sequence). This CDR3 region has 14 residues. The ends lost 4 bases at V and 5 bases at J; junction bases unmatched: 4. It was healthy bone marrow donors who served as donors. The data derive from a study of cytomegalovirus exposure and HLA in healthy donors. The PCR contained 60 Vbeta and 13 Jbeta primers. Assay used: immunoSEQ multiplex PCR; TCRdb lists only in-frame clones, some missing. This sample carries 100,000 to 150,000 clones, 80% of them seen once, and the ten largest clones take 1%. Study-wide results and limits: Common viral pathogens seemed to be connected with several of the most significant clusters, according to a later analysis. Using a false discovery rate of 0.05, a later analysis showed that approximately 17,000 TCR beta sequences were associated with HLA alleles. Other equally common chains were less clonally expanded than HLA-associated TCR beta chains, a later analysis showed.

The sequence derives from a man aged 35-49 years in good health and CMV-seronegative. The sequenced sample consisted of PBMCs. The chain carries TRBV10-1 and TRBJ2-7, with 11 bases that match TRBD1. DNA for the CDR3: TGCGCCAGCAGTGCCGGACAGGGGGCCAACGAGCAGTACTTC. Residues: CASSAGQGANEQYF.